This T cell receptor beta chain was documented in a study of cytomegalovirus exposure and HLA in healthy donors. Background on the study: Both the roughly 120 validation repertoires and the roughly 700 first-cohort repertoires used the same platform, as reported by a later analysis. Broader study findings: Cytomegalovirus association was listed for around 180 TCR beta chains. TCR clusters originating in the first cohort tended to co-occur in the approximately 120 validation repertoires, according to a later analysis.

Method: immunoSEQ multiplex PCR; TCRdb's copy keeps in-frame clones and lacks some. The profile shows about 280,000 clones, around 89% of them singletons. This CDR3 is built from 16 residues. Germline V lookup: CDR1 SGHDT, CDR2 YYEEEE. Trimming cost V 0 bases and J 4 bases; bases outside gene matches: 6. A note on this clone: As yet, its antigen is unknown.

The sequenced sample consisted of PBMCs. This TCR was recovered from a woman aged 18-29 years in good health and CMV-seronegative. This sequence joins TRBV5-6 and TRBJ2-3, with TRBD2 identical over 9 bases. The CDR3 sequence: CASSLARGLAADTQYF. The CDR3 nucleotides read TGTGCCAGCAGCTTGGCCCGGGGACTAGCAGCAGATACGCAGTATTTT.